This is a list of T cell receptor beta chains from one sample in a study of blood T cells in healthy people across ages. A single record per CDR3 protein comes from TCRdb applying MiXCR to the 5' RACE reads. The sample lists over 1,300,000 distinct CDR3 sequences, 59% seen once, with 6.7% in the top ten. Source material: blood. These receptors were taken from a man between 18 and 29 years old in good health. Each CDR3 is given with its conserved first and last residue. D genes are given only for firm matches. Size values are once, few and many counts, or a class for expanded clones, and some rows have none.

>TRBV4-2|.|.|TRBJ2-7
CASSWTGGVYEQYF
TGTGCCAGCAGCTGGACCGGCGGCGTCTACGAGCAGTACTTC
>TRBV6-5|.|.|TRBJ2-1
CASSYRTDFDNEQFF
TGTGCCAGCAGTTACCGGACAGATTTCGACAATGAGCAGTTCTTC
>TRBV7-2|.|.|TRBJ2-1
CASSVARAAYNEQFF
TGTGCCAGCAGCGTCGCGAGGGCTGCCTACAATGAGCAGTTCTTC
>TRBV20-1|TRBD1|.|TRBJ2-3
CSATGTGGLNTDTQYF
TGCAGTGCAACCGGGACAGGGGGCTTAAACACAGATACGCAGTATTTT
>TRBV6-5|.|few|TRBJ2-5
CASSYGVQETQYF
TGTGCCAGCAGTTATGGGGTACAAGAGACCCAGTACTTC
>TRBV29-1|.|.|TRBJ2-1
CSVVVGHQETQFF
TGCAGCGTGGTCGTGGGCCACCAAGAGACCCAGTTCTTC
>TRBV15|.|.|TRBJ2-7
CATSREKSGKMSPSYEQYF
TGTGCCACCAGCAGAGAAAAATCGGGTAAGATGTCGCCGTCCTACGAGCAGTACTTC
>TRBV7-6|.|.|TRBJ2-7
CASSPGTPGSYEQYF
TGTGCCAGCAGCCCCGGGACGCCCGGCTCCTACGAGCAGTACTTC
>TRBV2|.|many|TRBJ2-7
CASGDLSYEQYF
TGTGCCAGCGGGGATCTATCCTACGAGCAGTACTTC
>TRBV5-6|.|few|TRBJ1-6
CASSLDASPLHF
TGTGCCAGCAGCTTGGACGCCTCACCCCTCCACTTT
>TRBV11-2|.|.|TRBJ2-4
CASSSRDLPLAKNIQYF
TGTGCCAGCAGCTCCCGGGACTTACCCCTAGCCAAAAACATTCAGTACTTC
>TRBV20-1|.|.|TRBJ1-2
CSARDGEVAGRYYGYTF
TGCAGTGCTAGAGATGGGGAGGTGGCGGGGAGGTACTATGGCTACACCTTC
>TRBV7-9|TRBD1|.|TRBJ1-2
CASRLDRGNYGYTF
TGTGCCAGCAGACTGGACAGGGGGAACTATGGCTACACCTTC
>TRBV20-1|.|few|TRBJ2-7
CSTTKGVAYEQYF
TGCAGTACAACAAAAGGGGTGGCCTACGAGCAGTACTTC
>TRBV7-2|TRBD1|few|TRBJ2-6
CASSLRGQALPGGANVLTF
TGTGCCAGCAGCTTAAGGGGACAGGCCCTTCCCGGGGGGGCCAACGTCCTGACTTTC
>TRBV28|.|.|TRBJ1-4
CASRRPSNEKLFF
TGTGCCAGCCGTCGACCTTCTAATGAAAAACTGTTTTTT
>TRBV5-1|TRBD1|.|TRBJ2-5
CASIINPGQEKEQYF
TGCGCCAGCATCATAAATCCGGGACAGGAAAAGGAGCAGTACTTC
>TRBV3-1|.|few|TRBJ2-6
CASSQGPSGANVLTF
TGTGCCAGCAGCCAAGGTCCCTCTGGGGCCAACGTCCTGACTTTC
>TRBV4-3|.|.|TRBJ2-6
CASSQDTPFGANVLTF
TGCGCCAGCAGCCAAGATACACCGTTCGGGGCCAACGTCCTGACTTTC
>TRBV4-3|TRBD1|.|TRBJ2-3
CASSLGQGEADTQYF
TGCGCCAGCAGCCTAGGACAGGGGGAGGCCGATACGCAGTATTTT
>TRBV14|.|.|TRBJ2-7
CASSPHYTGLEQYF
TGTGCCAGCAGCCCCCACTATACAGGGCTCGAGCAGTACTTC
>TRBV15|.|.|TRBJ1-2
CATSRDPAGTAGYTF
TGTGCCACCAGCAGAGATCCGGCAGGGACGGCTGGCTACACCTTC
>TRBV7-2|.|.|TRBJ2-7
CASSVDLQTLYEQYF
TGTGCCAGCAGCGTGGATCTACAGACTCTATACGAGCAGTACTTC
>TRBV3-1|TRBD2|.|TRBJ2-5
CASSQDLGTKEKETQYF
TGTGCCAGCAGCCAAGATCTGGGGACTAAAGAGAAAGAGACCCAGTACTTC
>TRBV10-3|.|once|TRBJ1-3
CAISESAGVDGNTIYF
TGTGCCATCAGTGAGTCGGCAGGGGTTGATGGAAACACCATATATTTT
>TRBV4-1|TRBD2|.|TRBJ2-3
CASSSRLAGPTDTQYF
TGCGCCAGCAGCTCGCGACTAGCGGGCCCCACAGATACGCAGTATTTT
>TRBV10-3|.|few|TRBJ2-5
CAISEGGGLTGEQYF
TGTGCCATCAGTGAGGGGGGTGGTCTCACGGGAGAGCAGTACTTC
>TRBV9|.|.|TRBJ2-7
CASSVGPRQTSSYEQYF
TGTGCCAGCAGCGTAGGCCCCCGACAGACCAGCTCCTACGAGCAGTACTTC
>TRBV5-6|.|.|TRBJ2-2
CASSTLGGNTGELFF
TGTGCCAGCAGCACTCTGGGGGGAAACACCGGGGAGCTGTTTTTT
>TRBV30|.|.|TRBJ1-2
CAWSRGANYGYTF
TGTGCCTGGAGCAGGGGAGCTAACTATGGCTACACCTTC
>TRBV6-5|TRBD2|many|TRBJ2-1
CASSYSWTSNEQFF
TGTGCCAGCAGTTACTCATGGACTAGCAATGAGCAGTTCTTC
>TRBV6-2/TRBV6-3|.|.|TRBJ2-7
CASGDRYYEQYF
TGTGCCAGCGGAGACAGATACTACGAGCAGTACTTC
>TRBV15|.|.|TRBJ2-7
CATSGGVQGPFYEQYF
TGTGCCACCAGCGGAGGGGTACAGGGCCCCTTCTACGAGCAGTACTTC
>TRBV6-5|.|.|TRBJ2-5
CASSNGRGLPLQYF
TGTGCCAGCAGTAACGGACGAGGACTTCCACTGCAGTACTTC
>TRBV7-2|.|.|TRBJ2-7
CASSPLLGSYEQYF
TGTGCCAGCAGCCCCCTTCTCGGCTCCTACGAGCAGTACTTC
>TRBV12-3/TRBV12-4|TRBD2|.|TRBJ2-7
CASTSDGLAFYEQYF
TGTGCCAGCACCTCCGATGGACTAGCGTTCTACGAGCAGTACTTC
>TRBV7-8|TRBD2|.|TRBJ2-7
CASSLADLAGVHYEQYF
TGTGCCAGCAGCTTAGCGGATCTAGCGGGGGTCCACTACGAGCAGTACTTC
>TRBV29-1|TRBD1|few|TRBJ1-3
CSVTGGSSGNTIYF
TGCAGCGTTACAGGGGGAAGCTCTGGAAACACCATATATTTT
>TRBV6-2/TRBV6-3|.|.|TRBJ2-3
CASSYPGDTQYF
TGTGCCAGCAGTTACCCGGGAGATACGCAGTATTTT
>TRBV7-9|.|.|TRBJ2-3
CASSSPTVRGTDTQYF
TGTGCCAGCAGCTCTCCAACCGTTCGGGGCACAGATACGCAGTATTTT
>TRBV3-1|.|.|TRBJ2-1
CASSRNQRNEQFF
TGTGCCAGCAGCCGTAATCAACGCAATGAGCAGTTCTTC
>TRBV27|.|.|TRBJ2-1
CASREGRGYNEQFF
TGTGCCAGCCGAGAGGGTCGAGGTTACAATGAGCAGTTCTTC
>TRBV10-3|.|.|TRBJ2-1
CAISSGTSGYNEQFF
TGTGCCATCAGTTCCGGGACTTCGGGATACAATGAGCAGTTCTTC
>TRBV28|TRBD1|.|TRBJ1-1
CASSLPGRGYTEAFF
TGTGCCAGCAGTTTACCCGGCAGGGGGTATACTGAAGCTTTCTTT
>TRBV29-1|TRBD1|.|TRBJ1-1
CSVRAGTGDTEAFF
TGCAGCGTACGCGCTGGGACAGGGGACACTGAAGCTTTCTTT
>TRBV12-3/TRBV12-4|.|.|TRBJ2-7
CASSSKTGPYEQYF
TGTGCCAGCAGTTCCAAGACAGGCCCCTACGAGCAGTACTTC
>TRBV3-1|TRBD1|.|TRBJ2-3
CASSQFRDRPADTQYF
TGTGCCAGCAGCCAGTTCCGGGACAGGCCGGCAGATACGCAGTATTTT